This TCR beta chain was captured by sequencing in a study of vaccination effects on CD4 cells after COVID-19. Study background: Sequencing in the ViraFEST assay came after antigen-specific CD4+ T cells had been expanded with viral peptide pools, which were used to stimulate PBMC.

The culture ran for roughly ten days before CD4+ T cells were isolated. Participants were given two doses of BNT162b2 or mRNA-1273 vaccine. Vaccine recipients had no previous SARS-CoV-2 infection; their nucleocapsid antibodies were negative. The authors exchanged half the medium for IL-2 medium on days 3 and 7. This CDR3 is 15 amino acids long. Germline values: CDR1 GTSNPN, CDR2 SVGIG (reference sequence). V was pared by 1 base and J by 2 bases, with 6 bases of the junction left unmatched. In the case of this clone: Its specificity is unknown.

The study's findings and limits: The study had few convalescent patients and no early post-infection timepoints.

Clones were sequenced by immunoSEQ multiplex PCR, and TCRdb holds only the in-frame ones, with some missing. This sample yields around 49,000 clones, of which approximately 77% are seen a single time; 9% to 10% belongs to the top ten. V is TRBV30 and J is TRBJ2-3; 7 bases fit TRBD1. The clonotype originates from a human donor who received a COVID-19 vaccine. The sequencing here drew on CD4+ T cells from PBMCs cultured without peptide, taken after COVID-19 vaccination. The CDR3 bases are TGTGCCTGGAGTGCCGGGACAGAGCTCACAGATACGCAGTATTTT. Its translation: CAWSAGTELTDTQYF.